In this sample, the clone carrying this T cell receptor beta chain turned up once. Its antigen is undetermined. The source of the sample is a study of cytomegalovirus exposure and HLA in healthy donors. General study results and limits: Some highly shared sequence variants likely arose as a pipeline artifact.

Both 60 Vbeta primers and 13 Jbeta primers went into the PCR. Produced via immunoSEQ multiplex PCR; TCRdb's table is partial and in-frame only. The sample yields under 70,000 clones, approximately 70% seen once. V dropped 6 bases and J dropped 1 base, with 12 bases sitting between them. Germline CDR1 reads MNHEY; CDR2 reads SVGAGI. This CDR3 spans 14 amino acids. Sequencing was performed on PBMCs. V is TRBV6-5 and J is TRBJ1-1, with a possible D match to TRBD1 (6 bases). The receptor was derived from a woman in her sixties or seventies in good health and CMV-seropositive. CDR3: CASSNRERNTEAFF. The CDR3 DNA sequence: TGTGCCAGCAGCAACAGGGAAAGGAACACTGAAGCTTTCTTT.